A single sample is the source of the 23 T cell receptor beta chains below, sequenced in a study of cytomegalovirus exposure and HLA in healthy donors. Profiling relied on immunoSEQ multiplex PCR, and the TCRdb table lists in-frame clones only, not all of them. The sample yields about 71,000 clones, about 94% seen once. The sequencing input was PBMCs. These receptors originate from a woman aged 18-29 years in good health and CMV-seronegative.

This rearrangement joins TRBV9 to TRBJ2-5, with a weak D call TRBD1 (5 bases). The V end lost 0 bases, the J end lost 10 bases, and 13 bases lay between the germline ends. CDR1 SGDLS and CDR2 YYNGEE come from the germline V gene. The CDR3 runs 13 residues. The CDR3 DNA reads as TGTGCCAGCAGCGTAGAAGGGCAGCAGGGCCAGTACTTC. Translation gives CASSVEGQQGQYF.

This chain links TRBV11-2 with TRBJ2-5; the match to TRBD1 covers 8 bases. CDR3 length equals 15 residues. Germline values: CDR1 SGHAT, CDR2 FQNNGV. V was pared by 5 bases and J by 4 bases, with 9 bases of the junction left unmatched. The CDR3 loop reads CASSPRQGAGETQYF. The CDR3 DNA sequence: TGTGCCAGCAGCCCTCGGCAGGGGGCGGGAGAGACCCAGTACTTC.

This rearrangement joins TRBV10-1 to TRBJ2-5, with a tentative D call TRBD2 (6 bases). The CDR3 length is 14 residues. V gave up 4 bases and J gave up 3 bases, with 12 bases separating them. CDR1 and CDR2 from the germline V gene are WNHNN and SYGVQD (reference sequence). In DNA form, the CDR3 reads TGCGCCAGCAGTGCGGGGTTAGCGGAAGAGACCCAGTACTTC. It yields the protein CASSAGLAEETQYF.

This chain uses TRBV6-1 with TRBJ1-3; D is undetermined. Trimming took off 11 bases at V and 4 bases at J, with 12 bases between the two ends. Germline V gene lookup returns CDR1 MNHNS and CDR2 SASEGT. This CDR3 comprises 12 residues. CDR3 loop: CAPCGPGNTIYF. CDR3 DNA: TGTGCCCCATGTGGGCCCGGAAACACCATATATTTT.

This chain uses TRBV11-2 with TRBJ1-1, with 8 bases matching TRBD1. The CDR3 is made up of 14 amino acids. Germline values: CDR1 SGHAT, CDR2 FQNNGV. V dropped 5 bases and J dropped 4; count of bases not matched to a gene: 6. CDR3 nucleotide sequence: TGTGCCAGCAGCCCAGGGGGCGAGAGCACTGAAGCTTTCTTT. It encodes CASSPGGESTEAFF.

The chain recombines TRBV6-5 with TRBJ1-5, with 9 bases identical to TRBD1. The germline V gene has CDR1 MNHEY and CDR2 SVGAGI. J was trimmed by 5 bases and V by 6 bases; bases with no gene match: 8. This CDR3 region has 15 residues. CDR3: CASSPGQGPYQPQHF. The CDR3 bases are TGTGCCAGCAGCCCGGGACAGGGCCCCTATCAGCCCCAGCATTTT.

V is TRBV9 and J is TRBJ1-2, with TRBD1 as a possible D gene (5 bases). The CDR3 extends over 14 amino acids. Per the germline V gene, CDR1 is SGDLS and CDR2 is YYNGEE. The V end lost 7 bases, the J end lost 3 bases, and 16 bases lay between the germline ends. The CDR3 loop is CASALGGTDYGYTF. The CDR3 coding sequence is TGTGCCAGCGCGCTGGGAGGGACGGACTATGGCTACACCTTC. Full variable domain (rest looked up from reference TRBV9 and TRBJ1-2): DSGVTQTPKHLITATGQRVTLRCSPRSGDLSVYWYQQSLDQGLQFLIQYYNGEERAKGNILERFSAQQFPDLHSELNLSSLELGDSALYFCASALGGTDYGYTFGSGTRLTVV.

The J gene is TRBJ2-7, the V gene TRBV7-9, with 8 positions matching TRBD1. With 8 bases clipped from V and 6 bases from J, the junction kept 12 bases outside the gene matches. This CDR3 region has 14 residues. Germline lookup yields CDR1 SEHNR and CDR2 FQNEAQ (reference sequence). The CDR3 spells CASGYRTGSIEQYF. Written as DNA, the CDR3 is TGTGCCAGCGGTTACCGGACAGGGTCAATCGAGCAGTACTTC.

J is TRBJ2-7 and V is TRBV7-6; TRBD1 aligns across 7 bases. The CDR3 is made up of 13 amino acids. Trimming at V came to 1 base and at J to 5 bases, leaving 2 bases not matched to a gene. Germline loops: CDR1 SGHVS, CDR2 FNYEAQ. The CDR3 sequence: CASSLGGTDEQYF. The CDR3 nucleotides read TGTGCCAGCAGCTTAGGTGGGACAGACGAGCAGTACTTC. The variable domain in full, with the rest retrieved from reference TRBV7-6 and TRBJ2-7, is GAGVSQSPRYKVTKRGQDVALRCDPISGHVSLYWYRQALGQGPEFLTYFNYEAQQDKSGLPNDRFSAERPEGSISTLTIQRTEQRDSAMYRCASSLGGTDEQYFGPGTRLTVT.

The rearrangement joins TRBV7-8 to TRBJ2-5; 11 bases match TRBD2. V shed 3 bases and J 5 bases; nucleotides not matched to a gene: 11. Germline V lookup: CDR1 SGHVS, CDR2 FQNEAQ. The CDR3 loop spans 17 amino acids. CDR3 nucleotides: TGTGCCAGCAGCTTGCTAGCGGGGGGAATAACTTCGGAGACCCAGTACTTC. Protein sequence: CASSLLAGGITSETQYF. The full variable domain, its missing parts supplied by reference TRBV7-8 and TRBJ2-5, is GAGVSQSPRYKVAKRGQDVALRCDPISGHVSLFWYQQALGQGPEFLTYFQNEAQLDKSGLPSDRFFAERPEGSVSTLKIQRTQQEDSAVYLCASSLLAGGITSETQYFGPGTRLLVL.

The genes are TRBV28 and TRBJ1-4; D is perhaps TRBD1 (6 bases). This CDR3 comprises 14 residues. In germline, CDR1 is MDHEN, CDR2 SYDVKM. V lost 2 bases to trimming and J lost 6 bases, with 10 bases between them. The DNA for the CDR3 is TGTGCCAGCAGTTTAGGGCAGGGGCATGAAAAACTGTTTTTT. This codes for CASSLGQGHEKLFF.

CDR3 sequence: CASSSDSGVKPQHF. As DNA, the CDR3 is TGTGCCAGCAGCTCGGACAGCGGAGTGAAGCCCCAGCATTTT. The chain links TRBV7-2 to TRBJ1-5; tentatively, D is TRBD1 (6 bases). The CDR3 length is 14 residues. V lost 4 bases to trimming and J lost 8 bases, with 15 bases between them. Germline lookup yields CDR1 SGHTA and CDR2 FQGNSA.

V usage is TRBV19 and J usage is TRBJ2-1; TRBD2 matches 9 bases. The CDR3 spans 15 residues. Germline-derived CDR1 and CDR2 are LNHDA and SQIVND (reference sequence). The V gene end was trimmed by 8 bases and the J gene end by 0 bases; junction bases not matched to a gene: 5. The CDR3 loop is CASRSSGDSYNEQFF. The CDR3 bases are TGTGCCAGTCGCTCTAGCGGGGACTCCTACAATGAGCAGTTCTTC. Full variable domain (rest looked up from reference TRBV19 and TRBJ2-1): DGGITQSPKYLFRKEGQNVTLSCEQNLNHDAMYWYRQDPGQGLRLIYYSQIVNDFQKGDIAEGYSVSREKKESFPLTVTSAQKNPTAFYLCASRSSGDSYNEQFFGPGTRLTVL.

The chain is built from TRBV4-1 and TRBJ2-3; D is perhaps TRBD1 (6 bases). The CDR3 extends over 13 amino acids. Germline-derived CDR1 and CDR2 are MGHRA and YSYEKL. V lost 7 bases to trimming and J lost 1 base, with 9 bases between them. CDR3 residues: CASKQGGTDTQYF. The CDR3 DNA follows: TGCGCCAGCAAACAGGGCGGCACAGATACGCAGTATTTT.

This sequence joins TRBV29-1 and TRBJ2-7; unclear D gene. CDR3 length: 14 amino acids. The V end lost 3 bases, the J end lost 1 base, and 13 bases lay between the germline ends. Germline loops: CDR1 SQVTM, CDR2 ANQGSEA. The CDR3 region has the DNA TGCAGCGTTGATCTTCGCCTAACGTCCTACGAGCAGTACTTC. Translation gives CSVDLRLTSYEQYF.

This clone has just one count. V and J are TRBV28 and TRBJ1-1; unclear D gene. V dropped 3 bases and J dropped 1 base, with 9 bases sitting between them. The CDR3 runs to 14 residues. From germline, CDR1 is MDHEN and CDR2 SYDVKM. The CDR3 region has the DNA TGTGCCAGCAGTTTCGACTTAGAGAACACTGAAGCTTTCTTT. Its translation is CASSFDLENTEAFF. Full variable domain (remainder filled in from reference TRBV28 and TRBJ1-1): DVKVTQSSRYLVKRTGEKVFLECVQDMDHENMFWYRQDPGLGLRLIYFSYDVKMKEKGDIPEGYSVSREKKERFSLILESASTNQTSMYLCASSFDLENTEAFFGQGTRLTVV.

This rearrangement joins TRBV27 to TRBJ1-1, with TRBD1 matching over 8 bases. V lost 2 bases, J lost 1 base, and 0 bases stayed unmatched. The CDR3 has 14 amino acids. Germline V gene lookup returns CDR1 MNHEY and CDR2 SMNVEV (reference sequence). CDR3 sequence: CASSLTGGNTEAFF. The CDR3 bases are TGTGCCAGCAGTTTAACAGGGGGGAACACTGAAGCTTTCTTT.

The gene calls are TRBV30 and TRBJ2-6, with D possibly matching TRBD1 (5 bases). The germline V gene has CDR1 GTSNPN and CDR2 SVGIG (reference sequence). The length of the CDR3 is 17 residues. The V end lost 2 bases, the J end lost 1 base, and 15 bases lay between the germline ends. DNA of the CDR3: TGTGCCTGGAGTCCCATCATTCAGGGTTCTGGGGCCAACGTCCTGACTTTC. Its translation: CAWSPIIQGSGANVLTF.

This chain joins TRBV2 and TRBJ2-1; weak D call: TRBD2 (5 bases). The V gene lost 0 bases and the J gene lost 5 bases, with 8 bases spanning the gap. The CDR3 loop spans 14 amino acids. Per germline, CDR1 SNHLY and CDR2 FYNNEI. The CDR3 DNA sequence: TGTGCCAGCAGTGAAGCGCTCGGGGACAATGAGCAGTTCTTC. It encodes CASSEALGDNEQFF.

V is TRBV4-1 and J is TRBJ1-2; no reliable D call. Trimming cost V 4 bases and J 8 bases, with 14 bases left between them. The length of the CDR3 is 13 residues. Germline-derived CDR1 and CDR2 are MGHRA and YSYEKL. In nucleotides, the CDR3 is TGCGCCAGCAGCCTTGGGAGGTCAGGCGGCTACACCTTC. Translation: CASSLGRSGGYTF.

This sequence joins TRBV6-6 and TRBJ2-7, with 13 nucleotides matching TRBD2. Germline V gives CDR1 MNHNY, CDR2 SVGAGI (reference sequence). V lost 8 bases and J lost 7; bases outside the gene matches: 8. The CDR3 spans 14 residues. For the CDR3, the DNA is TGTGCCAGCTCAAGCGGACTAGCGGGGGTTGAGCAGTACTTC. It yields the protein CASSSGLAGVEQYF.

V is TRBV29-1 and J is TRBJ2-3; 8 bases are a match to TRBD1. This CDR3 region has 15 residues. V was pared by 0 bases and J by 4 bases, with 6 bases of the junction left unmatched. Germline V lookup: CDR1 SQVTM, CDR2 ANQGSEA. The CDR3 protein is CSVEDWDRPADTQYF. The DNA for the CDR3 is TGCAGCGTTGAAGATTGGGACAGGCCCGCAGATACGCAGTATTTT.

This chain uses TRBV2 with TRBJ2-5, with a weak D call TRBD1 (7 bases). Germline V gene data show CDR1 as SNHLY and CDR2 as FYNNEI. Trimming shortened V by 4 bases and J by 1 base, and 13 bases separated the two germline ends. This CDR3 has 15 amino acids. Here the CDR3 DNA reads TGTGCCAGCAGTGGGCAGGGGGGTATCCAAGAGACCCAGTACTTC. As protein: CASSGQGGIQETQYF.